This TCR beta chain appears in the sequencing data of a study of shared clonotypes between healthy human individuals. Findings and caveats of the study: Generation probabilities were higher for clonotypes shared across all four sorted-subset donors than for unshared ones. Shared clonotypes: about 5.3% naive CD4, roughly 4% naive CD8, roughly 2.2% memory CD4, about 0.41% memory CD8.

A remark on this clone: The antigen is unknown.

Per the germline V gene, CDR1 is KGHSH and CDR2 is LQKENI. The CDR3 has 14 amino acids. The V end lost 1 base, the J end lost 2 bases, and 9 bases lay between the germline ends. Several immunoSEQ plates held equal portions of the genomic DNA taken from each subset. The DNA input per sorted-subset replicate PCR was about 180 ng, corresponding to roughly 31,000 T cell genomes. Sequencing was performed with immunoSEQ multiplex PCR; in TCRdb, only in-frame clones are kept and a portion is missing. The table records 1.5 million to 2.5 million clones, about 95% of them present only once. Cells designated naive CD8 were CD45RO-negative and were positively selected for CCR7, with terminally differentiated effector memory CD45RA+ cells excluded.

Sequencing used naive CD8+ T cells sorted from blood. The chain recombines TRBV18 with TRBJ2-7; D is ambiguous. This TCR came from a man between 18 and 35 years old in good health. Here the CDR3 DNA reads TGTGCCAGCTCACCACAACCGATCCCCTACGAGCAGTACTTC. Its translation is CASSPQPIPYEQYF. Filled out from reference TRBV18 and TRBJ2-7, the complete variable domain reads NAGVMQNPRHLVRRRGQEARLRCSPMKGHSHVYWYRQLPEEGLKFMVYLQKENIIDESGMPKERFSAEFPKEGPSILRIQQVVRGDSAAYFCASSPQPIPYEQYFGPGTRLTVT.